Listed below are T cell receptor beta chains from one sample, sequenced in a study of regulatory T cells in long-lasting Graves disease. TCRdb re-called the multiplex PCR reads with MiXCR, one entry per CDR3 protein. The sample lists roughly 520,000 distinct CDR3 sequences; around 13% were seen once. This sample was also put to use in a study of T cells in Graves' hyperthyroidism and ophthalmopathy.

The sequences come from peripheral blood mononuclear cells (PBMCs), collected at new diagnosis, from a patient treated with antithyroid drugs. All receptors come from a woman aged 25 to 39 with Graves disease. The CDR3 runs from the conserved cysteine through the conserved F or W. D genes are given only for firm matches. Rows give clone size only sometimes, using once, few, many, or a class for an expanded clone.

clone_size	v_call	j_call	d_call	cdr3_aa	cdr3_nt
many	TRBV13	TRBJ1-2	NA	CASSDYYGYTF	TGTGCCAGCAGCGACTACTATGGCTACACCTTC
many	TRBV5-4	TRBJ2-5	TRBD1	CASSPGQGLAGETQYF	TGTGCCAGCAGCCCGGGACAGGGTTTAGCGGGAGAGACCCAGTACTTC
many	TRBV12-3/TRBV12-4	TRBJ2-7	NA	CASSFGNYEQYF	TGTGCCAGCAGTTTCGGGAACTACGAGCAGTACTTC
NA	TRBV29-1	TRBJ1-1	NA	CSPKTGIAEAFF	TGCAGCCCGAAGACGGGAATAGCTGAAGCTTTCTTT
many	TRBV5-6	TRBJ1-5	NA	CASSLYTGRTNQPQHF	TGTGCCAGCAGCTTGTATACAGGGAGGACCAATCAGCCCCAGCATTTT
many	TRBV18	TRBJ2-1	TRBD2	CASSPPSGSYNEQFF	TGTGCCAGCTCACCACCTAGCGGGTCCTACAATGAGCAGTTCTTC
NA	TRBV25-1	TRBJ1-1	TRBD1	CASSDYRGRPEAFF	TGTGCCAGCAGTGACTACAGGGGGAGGCCTGAAGCTTTCTTT
many	TRBV20-1	TRBJ2-7	NA	CSATSSSYEQYF	TGCAGTGCCACTTCTAGCAGCTACGAGCAGTACTTC
many	TRBV28	TRBJ2-2	TRBD2	CASSLRGGRRELFF	TGTGCCAGCAGCCTCCGGGGAGGGAGGAGGGAGCTGTTTTTT
NA	TRBV10-1	TRBJ2-1	TRBD2	CASSEISSGIDEQFF	TGCGCCAGCAGTGAGATATCCAGCGGGATCGATGAGCAGTTCTTC
many	TRBV2	TRBJ1-2	NA	CASSDQIAPIYGYTF	TGTGCCAGCAGTGATCAGATAGCCCCGATCTATGGCTACACCTTC
NA	TRBV7-2	TRBJ2-5	NA	CASSRRGWETQYF	TGTGCCAGCAGCCGCAGGGGATGGGAGACCCAGTACTTC
many	TRBV24-1	TRBJ2-1	NA	CATSVSEVEQFF	TGTGCCACCAGTGTGTCGGAGGTAGAGCAGTTCTTC
many	TRBV2	TRBJ2-1	NA	CASSQSGLAYEQFF	TGTGCCAGCAGTCAGTCCGGTCTAGCATATGAGCAGTTCTTC
many	TRBV6-1	TRBJ1-5	NA	CASRPTRGQPQHF	TGTGCCAGCAGACCGACGAGGGGGCAGCCCCAGCATTTT
many	TRBV9	TRBJ2-2	NA	CASSAVSNTGELFF	TGTGCCAGCAGCGCAGTTTCGAACACCGGGGAGCTGTTTTTT
many	TRBV29-1	TRBJ2-7	TRBD2	CSVARTSVALSEQYF	TGCAGCGTCGCCCGGACTAGCGTGGCCCTCAGCGAGCAGTACTTC
few	TRBV7-3	TRBJ1-1	NA	CASSKRGKTEAFF	TGTGCCAGCAGTAAGAGGGGTAAGACTGAAGCTTTCTTT
many	TRBV15	TRBJ2-7	TRBD2	CATSRGSGTVYEQYF	TGTGCCACCAGCAGGGGTAGCGGGACGGTCTACGAGCAGTACTTC
many	TRBV7-2	TRBJ2-3	TRBD2	CASSNSGRARTDTQYF	TGTGCCAGCAGCAATAGCGGGAGGGCCCGCACAGATACGCAGTATTTT
many	TRBV19	TRBJ2-3	NA	CASSIGLRYVDGNTQYF	TGTGCCAGTAGTATTGGGCTAAGATACGTAGATGGGAATACGCAGTATTTT
many	TRBV18	TRBJ1-1	TRBD1	CASSAGQAYSEAFF	TGTGCCAGCTCGGCAGGACAGGCATATTCTGAAGCTTTCTTT
many	TRBV12-3/TRBV12-4	TRBJ1-1	NA	CASSLDAEAFF	TGTGCCAGCAGTCTAGACGCTGAAGCTTTCTTT
many	TRBV28	TRBJ2-7	NA	CASRRDRSPYEQYF	TGTGCCAGCAGACGTGACAGGAGTCCCTACGAGCAGTACTTC
NA	TRBV2	TRBJ2-3	NA	CASSITADTQYF	TGTGCCAGCAGTATCACGGCAGATACGCAGTATTTT
NA	TRBV30	TRBJ1-2	NA	CAWSAYGHLNYGYTF	TGTGCCTGGAGTGCGTACGGCCACCTTAACTATGGCTACACCTTC
many	TRBV2	TRBJ2-3	NA	CASSPGQGSQYF	TGTGCCAGCAGCCCGGGCCAGGGGTCGCAGTATTTT
many	TRBV6-1	TRBJ1-5	NA	CASSQRVRNQPQHF	TGTGCCAGCAGCCAAAGGGTGCGGAATCAGCCCCAGCATTTT
many	TRBV5-6	TRBJ2-1	TRBD2	CASSFPEGLAGGPSYNEQFF	TGTGCCAGCAGCTTCCCCGAAGGACTAGCGGGAGGGCCGTCCTACAATGAGCAGTTCTTC
many	TRBV5-1	TRBJ2-7	TRBD1	CASSYRGISYEQYF	TGCGCCAGCAGCTACAGGGGGATCTCCTACGAGCAGTACTTC
NA	TRBV10-2	TRBJ2-7	NA	CASSESVGGEQYF	TGCGCCAGCAGTGAGTCCGTCGGGGGCGAGCAGTACTTC
few	TRBV30	TRBJ2-2	NA	CAWIENGELFF	TGTGCCTGGATAGAAAACGGGGAGCTGTTTTTT
NA	TRBV6-1	TRBJ2-1	NA	CASSEQGRTNEQFF	TGTGCCAGCAGTGAACAGGGGAGGACGAATGAGCAGTTCTTC
few	TRBV7-9	TRBJ1-1	NA	CASSLAEMNTEAFF	TGTGCCAGCAGCTTAGCCGAGATGAACACTGAAGCTTTCTTT
NA	TRBV7-2	TRBJ2-5	NA	CASSSQPIETQYF	TGTGCCAGCAGCTCCCAACCGATTGAGACCCAGTACTTC
NA	TRBV7-2	TRBJ2-7	NA	CASSLIRQEAYEQYF	TGTGCCAGCAGCTTAATCCGGCAGGAGGCCTACGAGCAGTACTTC
many	TRBV14	TRBJ2-7	NA	CASSQELGHYYEQYF	TGTGCCAGCAGCCAAGAACTGGGGCATTACTACGAGCAGTACTTC
NA	TRBV27	TRBJ1-1	NA	CASGPSQGVYFGSPEAFF	TGTGCCAGCGGCCCAAGTCAGGGCGTCTACTTCGGTAGCCCTGAAGCTTTCTTT
many	TRBV7-3	TRBJ2-1	TRBD1	CASSTGTWDRNEQFF	TGTGCCAGCAGCACTGGAACCTGGGACAGGAATGAGCAGTTCTTC
many	TRBV10-3	TRBJ1-1	TRBD1	CAIRGQGAPMNTEAFF	TGTGCCATCAGAGGACAGGGGGCTCCCATGAACACTGAAGCTTTCTTT
many	TRBV10-3	TRBJ1-2	NA	CAIRETGSEGYTF	TGTGCCATCAGGGAAACAGGGTCGGAAGGCTACACCTTC
many	TRBV24-1	TRBJ2-5	NA	CATGGGGVEETQYF	TGTGCCACCGGAGGGGGGGGCGTGGAGGAGACCCAGTACTTC
few	TRBV18	TRBJ1-5	TRBD1	CASSPLPWRAGGVNQPQHF	TGTGCCAGCTCACCTCTGCCTTGGCGGGCAGGGGGAGTCAATCAGCCCCAGCATTTT
NA	TRBV5-1	TRBJ2-7	TRBD1	CASSLGGQGPTSEQYF	TGCGCCAGCAGCTTGGGGGGACAGGGGCCGACCTCCGAGCAGTACTTC
many	TRBV29-1	TRBJ1-2	NA	CSVWIQGLGGYTF	TGCAGCGTTTGGATTCAGGGTTTAGGCGGCTACACCTTC
many	TRBV30	TRBJ2-1	NA	CAWSAGNYNEQFF	TGTGCCTGGAGTGCGGGGAATTACAATGAGCAGTTCTTC
many	TRBV5-1	TRBJ1-1	NA	CASSLDAGGTEAFF	TGCGCCAGCAGCTTGGATGCGGGGGGCACTGAAGCTTTCTTT
NA	TRBV28	TRBJ1-4	NA	CATSRTNWEKLFF	TGTGCCACCTCACGGACCAATTGGGAAAAACTGTTTTTT
many	TRBV15	TRBJ1-2	NA	CATSLSRTAYGYTF	TGTGCCACCAGCCTCTCTAGGACAGCCTATGGCTACACCTTC
NA	TRBV5-1	TRBJ2-1	TRBD2	CASSTGGGYTYNEQFF	TGCGCCAGCTCTACGGGGGGAGGTTACACTTACAATGAGCAGTTCTTC
NA	TRBV7-6	TRBJ2-6	NA	CASSLTPIMGSGANVLTF	TGTGCCAGCAGCCTCACGCCCATCATGGGCTCTGGGGCCAACGTCCTGACTTTC